Listed below are T cell receptor beta chains from one sample, sequenced in a study of shared clonotypes between healthy human individuals. Some clones are missing from TCRdb's copy, which holds only in-frame ones; the method was immunoSEQ multiplex PCR. The sample comprises 850,000 to 1,200,000 clones, around 74% of which are singletons, and less than 1.5% rests with the top ten. The sample consisted of memory CD4+ T cells sorted from blood. The receptor set was obtained from a man between 18 and 35 years old in good health. Both conserved end residues are part of each CDR3. Each record gives: J gene, D gene, V gene, clone size, CDR3 DNA, CDR3 protein. D genes are given only for firm matches. Clone size is stated in some rows and not others, as once, few, many or a class when expanded.

TRBJ2-7 TRBD2 TRBV27 many TGTGCCAGCAGAAAAAGCGGGGGGGCCGCCGAGCAGTACTTC CASRKSGGAAEQYF
TRBJ2-7 NA TRBV21-1 NA TGTGCCAGCAGCAAAGTAAAGGGCCACGAGCAGTACTTC CASSKVKGHEQYF
TRBJ2-1 TRBD2 TRBV18 NA TGTGCCAGCTCACCACCACTAGCGGGCATGGGCAATGAGCAGTTCTTC CASSPPLAGMGNEQFF
TRBJ2-5 NA TRBV7-2 few TGTGCCAGCAGCTTAGAGACAGGGAGGCAAGAGACCCAGTACTTC CASSLETGRQETQYF
TRBJ1-3 TRBD1 TRBV19 NA TGTGCCAGTAGTGAACGGGACAGGACCTCTGGAAACACCATATATTTT CASSERDRTSGNTIYF
TRBJ1-1 TRBD1 TRBV13 NA TGTGCCAGCAGCAGACAGGGGAGGACTGAAGCTTTCTTT CASSRQGRTEAFF
TRBJ2-1 TRBD1 TRBV11-2 once TGTGCCAGCAGCCTTATACGGGACAGGGGGTTTTACAATGAGCAGTTCTTC CASSLIRDRGFYNEQFF
TRBJ2-7 TRBD1 TRBV27 NA TGTGCCAGCAGCTCGGGACAGGGGGGGAGTTACTACGAGCAGTACTTC CASSSGQGGSYYEQYF
TRBJ2-5 NA TRBV4-1 few TGCGCCAGCAGCCAAGGGACTCTGCAAGAGACCCAGTACTTC CASSQGTLQETQYF
TRBJ2-1 NA TRBV7-9 NA TGTGCCAGCAGCTCGGACGGGCCTTATGAGCAGTTCTTC CASSSDGPYEQFF
TRBJ2-2 NA TRBV2 once TGTGCCAGCAGTGAATGGGCTACCGGGGAGCTGTTTTTT CASSEWATGELFF
TRBJ2-1 TRBD2 TRBV9 NA TGTGCCAGCACTAGCGGGGGAAGCTCCTACAATGAGCAGTTCTTC CASTSGGSSYNEQFF
TRBJ1-1 NA TRBV4-1 NA TGCGCCAGCAGCCTACACGGGGGGCAAGCTTTCTTT CASSLHGGQAFF
TRBJ2-1 TRBD1 TRBV5-1 once TGCGCCAGCAGCTTGGGAGGGGGCAGGGACAATGAGCAGTTCTTC CASSLGGGRDNEQFF
TRBJ1-2 NA TRBV7-2 few TGTGCCAGCAGCTTAGGGGCAGGGGAGGTCTATGGCTACACCTTC CASSLGAGEVYGYTF
TRBJ2-1 NA TRBV11-3 NA TGTGCCAGCAGCTTAGAACCTTCTTTGGATTGGGGGTACAATGAGCAGTTCTTC CASSLEPSLDWGYNEQFF
TRBJ1-5 TRBD1 TRBV19 NA TGTGCCAGTAGTCTCCTCGGGACAGGGTCGAGGAGCAATCAGCCCCAGCATTTT CASSLLGTGSRSNQPQHF
TRBJ1-1 NA TRBV6-1 NA TGTGCCAGCAGTGGACCCGGGAGCATGAACACTGAAGCTTTCTTT CASSGPGSMNTEAFF
TRBJ1-2 NA TRBV11-3 NA TGTGCCAGCAGTGATCGGGGTTCAGGTGGCTACACCTTC CASSDRGSGGYTF
TRBJ1-1 NA TRBV5-6 NA TGTGCCAGCAGCTTGGAGGCAGGGCGGAAGAACACTGAAGCTTTCTTT CASSLEAGRKNTEAFF
TRBJ2-7 TRBD1 TRBV10-3 NA TGTGCCATCAGTGAGACACCCTTGACCGGGACAGGAACCTACGAGCAGTACTTC CAISETPLTGTGTYEQYF
TRBJ1-2 NA TRBV7-9 once TGTGCCAGCAGCTTACCTTGGGACACATCTTATGGCTACACCTTC CASSLPWDTSYGYTF
TRBJ2-2 TRBD2 TRBV5-4 NA TGTGCCAGCAGCTTGGGCGAGCGGGGGGGTCACGGGGAGCTGTTTTTT CASSLGERGGHGELFF
TRBJ1-5 NA TRBV6-5 NA TGTGCCAGCAGCAACGGGGGTCTGGGTCAGCCCCAGCATTTT CASSNGGLGQPQHF
TRBJ2-5 NA TRBV5-1 NA TGCGCCAGCAGCTCTGGGACATTTGTTAAGACCCAGTACTTC CASSSGTFVKTQYF
TRBJ1-2 NA TRBV28 NA TGTGCCAGCAGTGAAACACACAGGGTCCGGAACTATGGCTACACCTTC CASSETHRVRNYGYTF
TRBJ2-7 TRBD1 TRBV7-6 NA TGTGCCAGCAGCTTCGGGACAGAATACGAGCAGTACTTC CASSFGTEYEQYF
TRBJ2-6 NA TRBV27 NA TGTGCCAGCAGTTCAGGGGTCGTTGGGGCCAACGTCCTGACTTTC CASSSGVVGANVLTF